The 30 T cell receptor beta chains below were found in one sample sequenced in a study of T-cell reconstitution after alpha-beta-depleted transplantation in children. Preparation of the TCRbeta library used unique molecular identifiers. TCRdb processed the PCR reads anew with MiXCR; each CDR3 protein has one entry. The data contain some 530,000 distinct CDR3 sequences, approximately 12% of them singletons. The sample was PBMCs from the stem cell graft donor, taken from the stem cell graft. These receptors originate from a human donor who donated a stem cell graft to a child with combined immunodeficiency.

In its sample, this clonotype was seen a few times. The gene calls are TRBV6-6 and TRBJ1-2, with D hard to call. Trimming removed 2 bases at V and 6 bases at J, with 10 bases between. The CDR3 totals 13 residues. Germline loops: CDR1 MNHNY, CDR2 SVGAGI (reference sequence). CDR3 bases: TGTGCCAGCAGTTACCCGGGAGGTAATGGCTACACCTTC. As protein: CASSYPGGNGYTF.

The chain has TRBV7-9 and TRBJ2-3; unclear D gene. The ends were cut back, 5 bases at V and 2 bases at J, with 14 bases in the middle. The CDR3 is 15 residues long. Germline V gene data show CDR1 as SEHNR and CDR2 as FQNEAQ (reference sequence). CDR3 residues: CASSPRKAPTDTQYF. The CDR3 coding sequence is TGTGCCAGCAGCCCCAGGAAGGCGCCCACAGATACGCAGTATTTT.

This clonotype came up many times. The rearrangement joins TRBV12-3 or TRBV12-4 to TRBJ2-1, with TRBD1 as a possible D gene (5 bases). Trimming took 6 bases from V and 7 from J, leaving 10 bases between them. The CDR3 spans 12 residues. The CDR3 coding sequence is TGTGCCAGCAGCCAAGGGGAAAATGAGCAGTTCTTC. Protein sequence: CASSQGENEQFF.

The V call is TRBV20-1, the J call TRBJ2-1; 10 bases match TRBD1. V lost 5 bases and J lost 10; bases outside the gene matches: 14. Germline CDR1 DFQATT, CDR2 SNEGSKA (reference sequence). The CDR3 consists of 15 residues. The CDR3 bases are TGCAGTGCTGGGGGGGCGACAGGGGGCGCATCCGAGCAGTTCTTC. Its protein product is CSAGGATGGASEQFF.

This clonotype was seen ten or more times. The chain combines TRBV15 with TRBJ2-3; 12 bases fit TRBD2. CDR1 and CDR2 from the germline V gene are LNHNV and YYDKDF (reference sequence). The CDR3 is made up of 18 amino acids. V shed 1 base and J 2 bases; nucleotides not matched to a gene: 7. The CDR3 coding sequence is TGTGCCACCAGCAGAGCCGAGACTAGCGGGGGTAACACAGATACGCAGTATTTT. Its translation is CATSRAETSGGNTDTQYF.

The table lists this clonotype with a few counts. The chain couples TRBV12-3 or TRBV12-4 to TRBJ2-3; 8 bases are a match to TRBD2. The CDR3 has 19 residues. The ends lost 6 bases at V and 2 bases at J; junction bases unmatched: 19. The CDR3 sequence: CASSLSRTSLLRPTDTQYF. Written as DNA, the CDR3 is TGTGCCAGCAGCCTCTCCCGGACTAGCCTTTTAAGACCCACAGATACGCAGTATTTT.

This clonotype has just a few counts. V is TRBV6-5 and J is TRBJ2-7, with 7 bases that match TRBD1. V was clipped by 6 bases and J by 5 bases; unmatched bases: 1. This CDR3 contains 11 residues. Germline CDR1 reads MNHEY; CDR2 reads SVGAGI. The DNA for the CDR3 is TGTGCCAGCAGACAGGGGAACGAGCAGTACTTC. Protein sequence: CASRQGNEQYF.

The table lists this clonotype with a few counts. This chain links TRBV12-3 or TRBV12-4 with TRBJ2-2; perhaps D is TRBD1 or TRBD2 (6 bases each). V lost 11 bases, J lost 0 bases, and 13 bases lay in between. The CDR3 is 14 amino acids. The CDR3: CAGGGFANTGELFF. The CDR3 coding sequence is TGTGCCGGAGGGGGTTTCGCGAACACCGGGGAGCTGTTTTTT.

The chain recombines TRBV7-2 with TRBJ2-5, with 9 bases that match TRBD2. Germline trimming cut 1 base from V and 3 bases from J; bases unmatched to any gene: 3. The CDR3 spans 15 residues. Germline loops: CDR1 SGHTA, CDR2 FQGNSA. The CDR3 here is CASSLVAGGEETQYF. The CDR3 nucleotides are TGTGCCAGCAGCTTAGTCGCGGGAGGGGAAGAGACCCAGTACTTC. Looking up the rest from reference TRBV7-2 and TRBJ2-5 gives the full variable domain: GAGVSQSPSNKVTEKGKDVELRCDPISGHTALYWYRQSLGQGLEFLIYFQGNSAPDKSGLPSDRFSAERTGGSVSTLTIQRTQQEDSAVYLCASSLVAGGEETQYFGPGTRLLVL.

In this sample, this clonotype turned up many times. The chain uses TRBV5-1 and TRBJ2-3; D is perhaps TRBD1 or TRBD2 (5 bases each). The CDR3 covers 14 residues. Looked up from germline, CDR1 is SGHRS and CDR2 is YFSETQ. Trimming stripped 7 bases from V and 0 bases from J, with 12 bases between. CDR3 loop: CASSRETSTDTQYF. DNA of the CDR3: TGCGCCAGCTCCAGGGAGACTAGCACAGATACGCAGTATTTT.

This clonotype showed up many times. The chain has TRBV6-5 and TRBJ2-1; 7 bases align to TRBD2. The V gene's germline CDR1 is MNHEY and CDR2 SVGAGI. After removal of 4 bases from V and 12 bases from J, the junction contained 9 bases not matched to a gene. The CDR3 is 13 amino acids. CDR3 sequence reads: CASSLGQWGGQFF. The CDR3 bases are TGTGCCAGCAGTTTGGGGCAGTGGGGGGGGCAGTTCTTC.

This clonotype was counted a few times. The V gene is TRBV5-5, the J gene TRBJ2-3, with 8 bases that match TRBD2. From germline, CDR1 is SGHKS and CDR2 YYEKEE (reference sequence). Trimming removed 2 bases from V and 2 bases from J; junction bases left unmatched: 7. The CDR3 runs 16 residues. The CDR3 sequence: CASSFGAGALTDTQYF. The CDR3 bases are TGTGCCAGCAGCTTCGGAGCGGGGGCACTCACAGATACGCAGTATTTT.

This clonotype appeared many times. The rearrangement joins TRBV12-3 or TRBV12-4 to TRBJ2-3; no definite D call. The ends were cut back, 6 bases at V and 2 bases at J, with 6 bases in the middle. The CDR3 length is 12 residues. The CDR3 DNA sequence: TGTGCCAGCAGCTTCTACACAGATACGCAGTATTTT. Protein sequence: CASSFYTDTQYF.

V is TRBV5-1 and J is TRBJ2-5; 11 nucleotides agree with TRBD2. V lost 1 base and J lost 5; bases outside the gene matches: 7. The CDR3 spans 16 residues. Per the germline V gene, CDR1 is SGHRS and CDR2 is YFSETQ. In DNA, the CDR3 is TGCGCCAGCAGCTTGAATAGCGGGGGGGTCTATGAGACCCAGTACTTC. Amino acids: CASSLNSGGVYETQYF.

At least ten counts were recorded for this clonotype. This chain links TRBV10-3 with TRBJ2-5, with D maybe TRBD1 (6 bases). V gave up 6 bases and J gave up 2 bases, with 16 bases separating them. From germline, CDR1 is ENHRY and CDR2 SYGVKD. The CDR3 is 15 residues long. The CDR3 bases are TGTGCCATCAGCCTGATGACAGGACCTCAAGAGACCCAGTACTTC. Amino acid sequence: CAISLMTGPQETQYF.

This clonotype came up many times. V is TRBV29-1 and J is TRBJ1-4; no definite D call. Deletions cut 6 bases from V and 0 bases from J, with 11 bases between. Germline CDR1 reads SQVTM; CDR2 reads ANQGSEA. CDR3 length: 14 amino acids. CDR3 sequence: CSVGGITTNEKLFF. DNA for the CDR3: TGCAGCGTCGGTGGTATCACAACTAATGAAAAACTGTTTTTT.

This clonotype appeared many times. The CDR3 protein is CASSYLREQFF. The CDR3 nucleotides are TGTGCCAGCAGTTACTTAAGGGAGCAGTTCTTC. The chain carries TRBV6-6 and TRBJ2-1; no firm D call. This CDR3 contains 11 residues. CDR1 is MNHNY, CDR2 SVGAGI, per germline (reference sequence). Trimming took off 1 base at V and 10 bases at J, with 5 bases between the two ends.

This clonotype was observed many times. This chain uses TRBV29-1 with TRBJ1-2; TRBD1 might be the D (5 bases). CDR1 SQVTM and CDR2 ANQGSEA come from the germline V gene. Trimming took off 3 bases at V and 9 bases at J, with 23 bases between the two ends. This CDR3 has 15 amino acids. CDR3 protein: CSVDSAGTPGDSYTF. The CDR3 region has the DNA TGCAGCGTTGACAGTGCCGGGACGCCCGGCGATAGCTACACCTTC.

In this sample, this clonotype turned up many times. This rearrangement joins TRBV3-1 to TRBJ2-3; D unresolved. The germline CDR1 and CDR2 sequences are LGHDT and YNNKEL (reference sequence). This CDR3 spans 17 amino acids. V was trimmed by 3 bases and J by 2 bases, leaving 18 bases between them. CDR3 in DNA: TGTGCCAGCAGCCACAATAGACCGTTCACCCTCACAGATACGCAGTATTTT. Translating gives CASSHNRPFTLTDTQYF.

V is TRBV11-2 and J is TRBJ1-2; no clear D. V was cut by 2 bases and J by 8 bases, with 9 bases left in between. Germline V gene sequence: CDR1 SGHAT, CDR2 FQNNGV. The CDR3 contains 12 residues. The CDR3 sequence: CASSLSGSGYTF. The CDR3 bases are TGTGCCAGCAGCTTATCGGGGAGCGGCTACACCTTC.

The chain uses TRBV13 and TRBJ2-3; 7 nucleotides match TRBD2. The ends lost 5 bases at V and 5 bases at J; junction bases unmatched: 10. From germline, CDR1 is PRHDT and CDR2 FYEKMQ (reference sequence). The CDR3 is 15 amino acids. The CDR3 region has the DNA TGTGCCAGCAGCCCTACAGCGGGACCGGGAGATACGCAGTATTTT. Its translation is CASSPTAGPGDTQYF. Based on the CDR3 plus reference TRBV13 and TRBJ2-3, the full variable domain is AAGVIQSPRHLIKEKRETATLKCYPIPRHDTVYWYQQGPGQDPQFLISFYEKMQSDKGSIPDRFSAQQFSDYHSELNMSSLELGDSALYFCASSPTAGPGDTQYFGPGTRLTVL.

At least ten counts were recorded for this clonotype. J is TRBJ2-3 and V is TRBV5-1; 9 nucleotides align to TRBD1. V gave up 3 bases and J gave up 5 bases; unmatched junction bases: 10. This CDR3 is 16 amino acids long. Germline assignment: CDR1 SGHRS and CDR2 YFSETQ. The CDR3 loop reads CASSWGTGMVGDTQYF. CDR3 nucleotides: TGCGCCAGCAGCTGGGGGACAGGGATGGTGGGAGATACGCAGTATTTT. The whole variable domain, remainder taken from reference TRBV5-1 and TRBJ2-3, is KAGVTQTPRYLIKTRGQQVTLSCSPISGHRSVSWYQQTPGQGLQFLFEYFSETQRNKGNFPGRFSGRQFSNSRSEMNVSTLELGDSALYLCASSWGTGMVGDTQYFGPGTRLTVL.

This clonotype was observed once. The chain combines TRBV28 with TRBJ1-5; maybe TRBD1 (6 bases). V gave up 8 bases and J gave up 4 bases, with 15 bases separating them. The CDR3 contains 14 residues. Germline lookup yields CDR1 MDHEN and CDR2 SYDVKM. CDR3 loop: CASQTDRTNQPQHF. CDR3 DNA: TGTGCCAGCCAGACGGACAGAACTAATCAGCCCCAGCATTTT.

This clonotype was counted a few times. The chain joins TRBV9 to TRBJ2-5; TRBD1 agrees at 9 bases. The CDR3 loop spans 15 amino acids. With 3 bases clipped from V and 1 base from J, the junction kept 4 bases outside the gene matches. Germline V lookup: CDR1 SGDLS, CDR2 YYNGEE. The CDR3 bases are TGTGCCAGCAGCGCAAGACAGGGGGTCCAAGAGACCCAGTACTTC. It codes for CASSARQGVQETQYF.

The gene calls are TRBV29-1 and TRBJ2-7, with TRBD1 matching over 10 bases. With 7 bases clipped from V and 2 bases from J, the junction kept 2 bases outside the gene matches. The CDR3 is 12 residues long. Per germline, CDR1 SQVTM and CDR2 ANQGSEA. The CDR3 DNA reads TGCAGCGGGGGACAGGGGACCTACGAGCAGTACTTC. This gives the protein CSGGQGTYEQYF.

This clonotype was recorded at least ten times. The chain is built from TRBV20-1 and TRBJ2-7, with 14 bases matching TRBD2. In germline, CDR1 is DFQATT, CDR2 SNEGSKA (reference sequence). V lost 6 bases to trimming and J lost 6 bases; unmatched junction nucleotides: 10. This CDR3 comprises 15 residues. CDR3 region: CSARLAGGQLSEQYF. The CDR3 nucleotides read TGCAGTGCACGACTAGCGGGAGGGCAACTTTCCGAGCAGTACTTC.

There are a few counts of this clonotype. This chain uses TRBV12-3 or TRBV12-4 with TRBJ2-2; a possible D gene is TRBD1 (6 bases). There are 14 residues in the CDR3. V lost 5 bases and J lost 4, with 11 bases in between. CDR3 nucleotides: TGTGCCAGCAGTCACCTCAGGGGCACCGGGGAGCTGTTTTTT. This gives the protein CASSHLRGTGELFF.

This clonotype was recorded at least ten times. The chain combines TRBV24-1 with TRBJ2-1, with 11 bases aligning to TRBD2. The CDR3 is 15 residues long. Germline assignment: CDR1 KGHDR and CDR2 SFDVKD. After removal of 7 bases from V and 7 bases from J, the junction contained 8 bases not matched to a gene. In nucleotides, the CDR3 is TGTGCCACCAGCCTTAGCGGGGGGGCCAGGAATGAGCAGTTCTTC. It codes for CATSLSGGARNEQFF.

This chain joins TRBV11-2 and TRBJ2-4; TRBD2 is a possible D gene (6 bases). The ends were cut back, 4 bases at V and 9 bases at J, with 28 bases in the middle. The CDR3 consists of 18 residues. CDR1 and CDR2 (germline): SGHAT, FQNNGV. The CDR3 DNA reads as TGTGCCAGCAGCTGGAGTGGGTGGCGGGAACCTCTCCGGAGCATTCAGTACTTC. Translated, it gives CASSWSGWREPLRSIQYF.

The chain uses TRBV5-1 and TRBJ2-1; D perhaps matches TRBD1 (5 bases). The germline V gene encodes CDR1 SGHRS and CDR2 YFSETQ. The length of the CDR3 is 13 residues. Trimming stripped 1 base from V and 6 bases from J, with 8 bases between. The CDR3 region has the DNA TGCGCCAGCAGCTTGCAAGGGGCCAATGAGCAGTTCTTC. It specifies CASSLQGANEQFF.